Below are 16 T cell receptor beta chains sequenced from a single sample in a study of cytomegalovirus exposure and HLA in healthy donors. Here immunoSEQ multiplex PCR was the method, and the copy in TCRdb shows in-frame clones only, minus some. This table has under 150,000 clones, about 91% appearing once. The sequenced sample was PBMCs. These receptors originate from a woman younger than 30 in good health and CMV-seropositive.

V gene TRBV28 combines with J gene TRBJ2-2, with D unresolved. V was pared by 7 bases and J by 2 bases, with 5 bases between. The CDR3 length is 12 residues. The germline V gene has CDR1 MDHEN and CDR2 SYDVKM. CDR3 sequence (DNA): TGTGCCAGCACCATTAACACCGGGGAGCTGTTTTTT. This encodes CASTINTGELFF.

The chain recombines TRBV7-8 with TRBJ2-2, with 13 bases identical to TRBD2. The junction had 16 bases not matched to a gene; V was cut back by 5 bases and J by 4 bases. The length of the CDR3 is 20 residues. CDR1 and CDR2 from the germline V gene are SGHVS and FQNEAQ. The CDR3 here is CASSLKPTSGRLSITGELFF. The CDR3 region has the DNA TGTGCCAGCAGCCTAAAACCGACTAGCGGGAGGTTGTCGATCACCGGGGAGCTGTTTTTT.

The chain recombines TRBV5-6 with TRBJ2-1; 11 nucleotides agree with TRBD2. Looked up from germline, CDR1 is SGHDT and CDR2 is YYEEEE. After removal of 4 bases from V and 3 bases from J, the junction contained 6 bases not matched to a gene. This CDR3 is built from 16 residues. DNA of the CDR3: TGTGCCAGCAGCAGGGGACTAGCGGTCCTCTACAATGAGCAGTTCTTC. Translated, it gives CASSRGLAVLYNEQFF.

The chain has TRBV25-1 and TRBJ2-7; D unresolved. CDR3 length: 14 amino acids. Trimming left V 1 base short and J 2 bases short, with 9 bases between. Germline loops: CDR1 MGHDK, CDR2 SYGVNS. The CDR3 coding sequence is TGTGCCAGCAGTGAATTAGACAAGACCTACGAGCAGTACTTC. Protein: CASSELDKTYEQYF.

The CDR3 DNA follows: TGTGCCAGCAGCTGGGACAGGTCCTACGAGCAGTACTTC. Translating gives CASSWDRSYEQYF. The V call is TRBV5-4, the J call TRBJ2-7, with 8 bases fitting TRBD1. The junction had 0 bases not matched to a gene; V was cut back by 3 bases and J by 1 base. The CDR3 has 13 amino acids. Looked up from germline, CDR1 is SGHNT and CDR2 is YYREEE (reference sequence). The full variable domain, completed using reference TRBV5-4 and TRBJ2-7, is ETGVTQSPTHLIKTRGQQVTLRCSSQSGHNTVSWYQQALGQGPQFIFQYYREEENGRGNFPPRFSGLQFPNYSSELNVNALELDDSALYLCASSWDRSYEQYFGPGTRLTVT.

The CDR3 spells CASSSRTGSSGNTIYF. The CDR3 nucleotides are TGTGCCAGCAGCTCCCGGACAGGCAGCTCTGGAAACACCATATATTTT. The chain couples TRBV5-4 to TRBJ1-3; 7 bases are shared with TRBD1. After removal of 3 bases from V and 0 bases from J, the junction contained 6 bases not matched to a gene. The length of the CDR3 is 16 residues. CDR1 is SGHNT and CDR2 is YYREEE in the germline V gene (reference sequence). Variable domain in full (rest from reference TRBV5-4 and TRBJ1-3): ETGVTQSPTHLIKTRGQQVTLRCSSQSGHNTVSWYQQALGQGPQFIFQYYREEENGRGNFPPRFSGLQFPNYSSELNVNALELDDSALYLCASSSRTGSSGNTIYFGEGSWLTVV.

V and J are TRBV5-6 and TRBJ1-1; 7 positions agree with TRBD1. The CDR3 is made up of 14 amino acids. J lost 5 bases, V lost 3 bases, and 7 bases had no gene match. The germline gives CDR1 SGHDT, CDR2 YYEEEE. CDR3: CASSSTGPSTEAFF. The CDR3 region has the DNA TGTGCCAGCAGCTCGACAGGGCCCTCGACTGAAGCTTTCTTT.

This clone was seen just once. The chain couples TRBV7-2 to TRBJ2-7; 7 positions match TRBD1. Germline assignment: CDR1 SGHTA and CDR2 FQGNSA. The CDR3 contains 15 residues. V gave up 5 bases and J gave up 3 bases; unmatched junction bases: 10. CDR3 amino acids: CASSRRDSDNYEQYF. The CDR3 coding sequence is TGTGCCAGCAGCCGCCGGGACAGCGACAACTACGAGCAGTACTTC.

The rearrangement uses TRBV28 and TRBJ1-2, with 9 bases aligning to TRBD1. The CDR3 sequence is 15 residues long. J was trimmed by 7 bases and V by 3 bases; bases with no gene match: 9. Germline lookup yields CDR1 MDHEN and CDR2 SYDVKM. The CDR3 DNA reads TGTGCCAGCAGTTTTGCCAGGACAGGGGTGTTTGGCTACACCTTC. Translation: CASSFARTGVFGYTF.

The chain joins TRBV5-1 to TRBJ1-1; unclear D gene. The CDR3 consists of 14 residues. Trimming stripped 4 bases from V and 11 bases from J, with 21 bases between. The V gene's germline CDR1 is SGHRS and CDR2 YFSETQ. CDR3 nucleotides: TGCGCCAGCAGCGCCGCCGACCGCTACCGCGGGGCTTTCTTT. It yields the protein CASSAADRYRGAFF.

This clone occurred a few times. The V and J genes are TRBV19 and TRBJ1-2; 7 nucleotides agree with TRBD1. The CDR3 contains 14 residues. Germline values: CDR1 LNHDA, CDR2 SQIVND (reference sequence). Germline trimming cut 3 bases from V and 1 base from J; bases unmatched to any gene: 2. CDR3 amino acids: CASSIRGINYGYTF. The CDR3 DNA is TGTGCCAGTAGTATCAGGGGGATTAACTATGGCTACACCTTC.

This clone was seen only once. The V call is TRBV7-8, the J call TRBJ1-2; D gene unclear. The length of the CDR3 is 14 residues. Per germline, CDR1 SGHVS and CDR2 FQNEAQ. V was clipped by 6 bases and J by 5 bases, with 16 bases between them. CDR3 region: CASRKDPDKYGYTF. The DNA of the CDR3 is TGTGCCAGCAGAAAAGATCCAGATAAATATGGCTACACCTTC.

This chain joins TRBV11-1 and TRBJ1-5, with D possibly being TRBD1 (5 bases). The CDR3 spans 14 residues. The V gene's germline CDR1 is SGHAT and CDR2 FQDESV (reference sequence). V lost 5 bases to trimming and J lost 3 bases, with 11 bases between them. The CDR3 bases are TGTGCCAGCAGCCCGCCGGGGGACAATCAGCCCCAGCATTTT. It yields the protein CASSPPGDNQPQHF.

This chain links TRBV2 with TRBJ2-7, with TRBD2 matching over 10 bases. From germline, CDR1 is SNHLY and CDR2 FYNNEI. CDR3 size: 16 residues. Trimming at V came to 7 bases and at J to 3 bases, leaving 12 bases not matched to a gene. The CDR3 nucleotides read TGTGCCAGCACCCCGCCGAGTCTAGCGGGAGACTACGAGCAGTACTTC. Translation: CASTPPSLAGDYEQYF.

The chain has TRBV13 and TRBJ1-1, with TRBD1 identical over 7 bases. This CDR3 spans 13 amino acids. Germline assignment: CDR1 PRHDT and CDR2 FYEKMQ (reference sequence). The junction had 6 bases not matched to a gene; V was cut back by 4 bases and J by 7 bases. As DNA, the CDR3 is TGTGCCAGCAGCTGGACAGGACCCCTTGAAGCTTTCTTT. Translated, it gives CASSWTGPLEAFF.

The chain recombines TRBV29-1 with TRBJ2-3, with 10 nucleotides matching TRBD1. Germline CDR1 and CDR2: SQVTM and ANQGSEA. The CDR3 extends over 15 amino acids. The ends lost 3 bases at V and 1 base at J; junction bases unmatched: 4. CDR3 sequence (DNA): TGCAGCGTTGACCCCGGGACAGGGGGCACAGATACGCAGTATTTT. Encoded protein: CSVDPGTGGTDTQYF.